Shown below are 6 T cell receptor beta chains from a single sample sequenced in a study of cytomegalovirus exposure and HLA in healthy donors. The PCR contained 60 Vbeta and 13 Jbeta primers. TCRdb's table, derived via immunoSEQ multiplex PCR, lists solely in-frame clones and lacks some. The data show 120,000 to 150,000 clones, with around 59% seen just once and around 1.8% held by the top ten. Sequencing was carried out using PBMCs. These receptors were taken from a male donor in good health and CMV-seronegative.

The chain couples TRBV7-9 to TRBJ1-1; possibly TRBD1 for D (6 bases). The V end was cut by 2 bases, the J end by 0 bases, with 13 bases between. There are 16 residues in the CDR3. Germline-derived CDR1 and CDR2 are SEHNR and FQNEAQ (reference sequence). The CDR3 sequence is CASSLFGRGMNTEAFF. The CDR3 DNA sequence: TGTGCCAGCAGCTTATTTGGAAGGGGGATGAACACTGAAGCTTTCTTT.

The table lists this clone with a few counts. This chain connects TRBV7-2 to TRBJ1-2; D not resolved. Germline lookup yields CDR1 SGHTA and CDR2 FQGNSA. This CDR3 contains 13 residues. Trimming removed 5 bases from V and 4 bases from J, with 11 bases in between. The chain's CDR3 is CASSPGDRYGYTF. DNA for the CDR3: TGTGCCAGCAGCCCCGGGGATCGCTATGGCTACACCTTC.

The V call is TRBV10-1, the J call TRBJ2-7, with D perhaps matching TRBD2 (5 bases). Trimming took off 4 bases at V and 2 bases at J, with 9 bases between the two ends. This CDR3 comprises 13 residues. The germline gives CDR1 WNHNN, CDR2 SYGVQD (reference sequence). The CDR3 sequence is CASSALGAYEQYF. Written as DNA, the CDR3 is TGCGCCAGCAGTGCACTAGGAGCCTACGAGCAGTACTTC.

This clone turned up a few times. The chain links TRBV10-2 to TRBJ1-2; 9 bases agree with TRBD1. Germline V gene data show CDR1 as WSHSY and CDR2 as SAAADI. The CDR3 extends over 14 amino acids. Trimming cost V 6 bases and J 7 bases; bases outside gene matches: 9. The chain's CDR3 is CASRMGQGLSGYTF. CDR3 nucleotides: TGCGCCAGCAGGATGGGACAGGGCCTATCTGGCTACACCTTC.

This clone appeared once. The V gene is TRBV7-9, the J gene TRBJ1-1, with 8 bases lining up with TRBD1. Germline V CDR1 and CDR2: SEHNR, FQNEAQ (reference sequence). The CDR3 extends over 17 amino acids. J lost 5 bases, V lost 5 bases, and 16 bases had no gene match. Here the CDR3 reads CASSINSGGAIRTEAFF. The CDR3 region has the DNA TGTGCCAGCAGCATTAACTCAGGGGGCGCGATAAGGACTGAAGCTTTCTTT.

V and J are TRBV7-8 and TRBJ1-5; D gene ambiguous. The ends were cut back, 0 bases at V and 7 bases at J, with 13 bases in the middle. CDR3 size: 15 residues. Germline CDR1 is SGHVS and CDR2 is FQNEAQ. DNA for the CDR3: TGTGCCAGCAGCTTAGCCGGGAGACAAGGCCAGCCCCAGCATTTT. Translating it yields CASSLAGRQGQPQHF.